This is a list of T cell receptor beta chains from one sample in a study of identifying expanded T cells in peripheral blood. The method was immunoSEQ multiplex PCR; TCRdb's version includes in-frame clones alone and lacks a portion of them. The sample has fewer than 60,000 clones; roughly 80% are singletons. The sequenced sample consisted of blood. The receptors were sampled from a person aged 18-70 years in good health. The CDR3 runs from the conserved cysteine through the conserved F or W. Fields, in order: D gene, clone size, V gene, J gene, CDR3 DNA, CDR3 protein. D genes are given only for firm matches. Rows give clone size only sometimes, using once, few, many, or a class for an expanded clone.

>-|-|TRBV30|TRBJ1-6
TGTGCCAAATCCAATAGCCTTTTGGAGAATTCACCCCTCCACTTT
CAKSNSLLENSPLHF
>-|-|TRBV5-4|TRBJ1-4
TGTGCCAGCACCACAGAAGCAACTAATGAAAAACTGTTTTTT
CASTTEATNEKLFF
>-|-|TRBV6-4|TRBJ2-1
TGTGCCAGCAGTGAGGAGGAGAGCTCCTACAATGAGCAGTTCTTC
CASSEEESSYNEQFF
>-|few|TRBV6-1|TRBJ1-2
TGTGCCAGCAGTGAATCGTCCTACACCTTC
CASSESSYTF
>-|-|TRBV19|TRBJ1-1
TGTGCCAGTACTGATTATGGGACGGTGAACACTGAAGCTTTCTTT
CASTDYGTVNTEAFF
>TRBD1|-|TRBV15|TRBJ1-3
TGTGCCACCAGCAGGGGGACAGGGGGCGGTGGAAACACCATATATTTT
CATSRGTGGGGNTIYF
>-|-|TRBV4-2|TRBJ2-3
TGTGCCAGCAGCCAAGAAAGCAGTCCCCGGACAGATACGCAGTATTTT
CASSQESSPRTDTQYF
>-|few|TRBV7-9|TRBJ1-2
TGTGCCAGCAGCTTAGCACGGGGGTATGGCTACACCTTC
CASSLARGYGYTF
>TRBD2|-|TRBV9|TRBJ2-5
TGTGCCAGCAGCGTAGCTACGGCGGGGGGGCTTTTTGAAGAGACCCAGTACTTC
CASSVATAGGLFEETQYF
>TRBD2|-|TRBV9|TRBJ2-1
TGTGCCAGCAGCCCCGGACTAGCGAACTACAATGAGCAGTTCTTC
CASSPGLANYNEQFF
>TRBD2|-|TRBV13|TRBJ2-7
TGTGCCAGCAGCGGCCGACTAGCGGGAGTGTGGGAGCAGTACTTC
CASSGRLAGVWEQYF
>-|-|TRBV10-3|TRBJ2-2
TGTGCCATCAAGCAGGACAGTTCGGTCGGGGAGCTGTTTTTT
CAIKQDSSVGELFF
>TRBD1|-|TRBV5-1|TRBJ2-3
TGCGCCAGCAGCTCTACAGGGGGCGGTTATACGCAGTATTTT
CASSSTGGGYTQYF
>TRBD1|-|TRBV30|TRBJ1-2
TGTGCCTGGACCGGGACAGGGGTTAACTATGGCTACACCTTC
CAWTGTGVNYGYTF
>TRBD2|-|TRBV11-3|TRBJ2-7
TGTGCCAGCAGTTCACACAGCGGGAGGGCGACCTGGCAGTACTTC
CASSSHSGRATWQYF
>TRBD2|-|TRBV19|TRBJ2-1
TGTGCCAGTAGTGAGACTAGCGGGAGAACATCGTTTAATGAGCAGTTCTTC
CASSETSGRTSFNEQFF
>TRBD2|-|TRBV7-9|TRBJ2-2
TGTGCCAGCAGCCCGGGACTAGCGGGGGCAGGGACCGGGGAGCTGTTTTTT
CASSPGLAGAGTGELFF
>TRBD2|-|TRBV19|TRBJ2-1
TGTGCCAGTAGTATTCCAGCGGGAGGTGTTTACAATGAGCAGTTCTTC
CASSIPAGGVYNEQFF
>-|-|TRBV7-2|TRBJ2-7
TGTGCCAGCAGCATAACTACCTACGAGCAGTACTTC
CASSITTYEQYF
>TRBD2|-|TRBV2|TRBJ2-3
TGTGCCAGCAGTGAAGGACTAGCGGGGGGAACAGATACGCAGTATTTT
CASSEGLAGGTDTQYF
>TRBD2|-|TRBV5-1|TRBJ2-4
TGCGCCAGCAGCTTGCAAGATGCGGGGGACATTCAGTACTTC
CASSLQDAGDIQYF
>TRBD1|-|TRBV5-8|TRBJ1-1
TGTGCCAGCAGCTGGGGGACACAGGGGACAGAAGAAGCTTTCTTT
CASSWGTQGTEEAFF
>TRBD2|-|TRBV19|TRBJ2-5
TGTGCCAGTAGTATGAATCCTAGCGGGTGGGAGACCCAGTACTTC
CASSMNPSGWETQYF
>-|-|TRBV6-1|TRBJ1-2
TGTGCCAGCAGTGAAGCAGTGGGGGTTAGAGGCTACACCTTC
CASSEAVGVRGYTF
>-|-|TRBV2|TRBJ1-3
TGTGCCAGCAGCTCAACCGGAAACACCATATATTTT
CASSSTGNTIYF
>TRBD2|-|TRBV10-3|TRBJ2-3
TGTGCCATCAGCCAGGGACTAGCGGGAGGGGGGACAGATACGCAGTATTTT
CAISQGLAGGGTDTQYF
>TRBD2|-|TRBV6-1|TRBJ2-3
TGTGCCATCAGTAGCGGGGGGGACGCGCAGTATTTT
CAISSGGDAQYF
>-|-|TRBV18|TRBJ1-1
TGTGCCAGCTCACCGACGCAACGGGTTACTGAAGCTTTCTTT
CASSPTQRVTEAFF
>TRBD1|few|TRBV6-6|TRBJ1-1
TGTGCCAGCAGCGACAGGGGAGTAACTGAAGCTTTCTTT
CASSDRGVTEAFF
>-|-|TRBV28|TRBJ2-7
TGTGCCAGCAGTTTATACGGGGATAAGACCGAGCAGTACTTC
CASSLYGDKTEQYF
>TRBD1|-|TRBV2|TRBJ1-5
TGTGCCAGCATAGCAGGGGGTAATCAGCCCCAGCATTTT
CASIAGGNQPQHF
>TRBD1|-|TRBV5-5|TRBJ1-4
TGTGCCAGCAGCCCACGACAGGGCAATGAAAAACTGTTTTTT
CASSPRQGNEKLFF
>-|few|TRBV5-1|TRBJ1-6
TGCGCCAGCAGCTTGGTAGGATGGGACTCACCCCTCCACTTT
CASSLVGWDSPLHF
>-|once|TRBV5-6|TRBJ2-7
TGTGCCAGCAGCTTCAGACCGGGAGTGGTTCTGGGAGAGCAGTACTTC
CASSFRPGVVLGEQYF
>-|-|TRBV27|TRBJ2-3
TGTGCCAGCAGTTTACCCCGCCTTTGGATAGATACGCAGTATTTT
CASSLPRLWIDTQYF
>-|-|TRBV14|TRBJ2-1
TGTGCCAGCAGCCAAGAGCGGTCGCAGGTGAATGAGCAGTTCTTC
CASSQERSQVNEQFF
>-|-|TRBV30|TRBJ1-3
TGTGCCTGGAGCTATGGAAACACCATATATTTT
CAWSYGNTIYF
>-|-|TRBV5-6|TRBJ1-4
TGTGCCAGCAGCTTTGGCAGGGTTTATGAAAAACTGTTTTTT
CASSFGRVYEKLFF
>-|medium-sized|TRBV4-1|TRBJ2-7
TGCGCCAGCAGCCAAGATGACGGGGTGAGGGAGCAGTACTTC
CASSQDDGVREQYF
>-|-|TRBV28|TRBJ1-3
TGTGCCAGCAGCGGAAACACCATATATTTT
CASSGNTIYF
>-|-|TRBV6-6|TRBJ2-3
TGTGCCAGCAGTTACGGTACAGATACGCAGTATTTT
CASSYGTDTQYF
>-|-|TRBV9|TRBJ2-1
TGTGCCAGCAGCCCAAGGGACCGGGGGCAGTTCTTC
CASSPRDRGQFF
>TRBD2|-|TRBV30|TRBJ2-1
TGTGCCTGGGGGGCGGGACTAGCGGACAATGAGCAGTTCTTC
CAWGAGLADNEQFF
>TRBD1|-|TRBV5-1|TRBJ1-1
TGCGCCAGCAGCCCACGAGCGGGACAGCGGAACACTGAAGCTTTCTTT
CASSPRAGQRNTEAFF
>TRBD1|-|TRBV28|TRBJ2-7
TGTGCCAGCAGTCCAGGGGGCGCGGGCTACGAGCAGTACTTC
CASSPGGAGYEQYF
>TRBD2|-|TRBV6-1|TRBJ2-3
TGTGCCAGCAGTGGGCCTAGCGGGGCTCGAGATACGCAGTATTTT
CASSGPSGARDTQYF
>TRBD2|-|TRBV19|TRBJ2-3
TGTGCCAGTACAAGTAGCGGGAGAGTTCTAGATACGCAGTATTTT
CASTSSGRVLDTQYF
>-|-|TRBV18|TRBJ1-1
TGTGCCAGCTCACCCCCTTTCGGGGCGGGAAAGGGGACTGAAGCTTTCTTT
CASSPPFGAGKGTEAFF
>TRBD2|-|TRBV4-3|TRBJ2-7
TGCGCCAGCAGCCTTTGGACTAGTTCGGGATACGAGCAGTACTTC
CASSLWTSSGYEQYF
>TRBD1|-|TRBV4-3|TRBJ2-2
TGCGCCAGCAGCCTGGGACAGGGGTACACCGGGGAGCTGTTTTTT
CASSLGQGYTGELFF
>TRBD1|-|TRBV9|TRBJ1-2
TGTGCCAGCAGCGTAGGTGGGACAGGGTATGGCTACACCTTC
CASSVGGTGYGYTF
>-|-|TRBV10-3|TRBJ1-2
TGTGCCATCAGTGAGTCAATTGGCTACACCTTC
CAISESIGYTF
>-|-|TRBV2|TRBJ2-2
TGTGCCAGCAGTCGGCAGCGGACGGGCACCGGGGAGCTGTTTTTT
CASSRQRTGTGELFF
>-|-|TRBV5-4|TRBJ2-2
TGTGCCAGCAGCTCGGGGCCCGACACCGGGGAGCTGTTTTTT
CASSSGPDTGELFF
>-|-|TRBV5-1|TRBJ2-7
TGCGCCAGCAGCTCTACAGGGTCCTCCTACGAGCAGTACTTC
CASSSTGSSYEQYF
>-|medium-sized|TRBV5-8|TRBJ2-2
TGTGCCAGCAGCTTGGTTCGGGCGAGTTTCTCCGGGGAGCTGTTTTTT
CASSLVRASFSGELFF
>TRBD1|once|TRBV2|TRBJ1-2
TGTGCCAGCAGTGAACGCCCGGCAGGGGGCGGCGATGGCTACACCTTC
CASSERPAGGGDGYTF
>-|-|TRBV7-6|TRBJ2-1
TGTGCCAGCAGCTTAGCGGGGGGCTTCTACAATGAGCAGTTCTTC
CASSLAGGFYNEQFF
>TRBD1|-|TRBV5-6|TRBJ1-2
TGTGCCAGCAGCTGGGACAGGGCCGTCTATGGCTACACCTTC
CASSWDRAVYGYTF